This T cell receptor (beta chain) was sequenced in a study of cytomegalovirus exposure and HLA in healthy donors. Both 60 Vbeta primers and 13 Jbeta primers went into the PCR. The assay was immunoSEQ multiplex PCR, and TCRdb's table has in-frame clones only and misses some. In the table there are 130,000 or so clones, around 79% of which are singletons. This CDR3 spans 18 amino acids. Trimming cost V 2 bases and J 3 bases, with 20 bases left between them. CDR1 and CDR2 from the germline V gene are MNHEY and SMNVEV (reference sequence). Notes on this clone: Its antigen is not known.

Findings and limits, study-wide: It was reported that TCR beta sequences correctly inferred the HLA-A and HLA-B alleles for most subjects.

This chain connects TRBV27 to TRBJ2-1, with D possibly TRBD1 on 5 matching bases. The sequencing sample was made of PBMCs. The receptor was derived from a young woman in good health and CMV-seronegative. This chain's CDR3 is CASSLDVRRGIVYNEQFF. CDR3 DNA sequence: TGTGCCAGCAGTTTAGACGTAAGAAGGGGAATTGTCTACAATGAGCAGTTCTTC.